Below are 5 T cell receptor beta chains sequenced from a single sample in a study of blood T cell repertoires in COVID-19. Method: immunoSEQ multiplex PCR; TCRdb's copy keeps in-frame clones and lacks some. The sample holds around 220,000 clones; 80% to 90% are singletons and the top ten take about 15%. The sequenced sample was PBMCs or T cells enriched from blood (not recorded which). The receptors come from a woman in her forties or fifties with acute COVID-19.

The V and J genes are TRBV19 and TRBJ1-1; 10 positions match TRBD1. The germline CDR1 and CDR2 sequences are LNHDA and SQIVND (reference sequence). V lost 10 bases to trimming and J lost 7 bases; unmatched junction nucleotides: 12. The CDR3 is 14 residues long. CDR3 coding DNA: TGTGCCACCTTCCCGACAGGGGGCCAGATTGAAGCTTTCTTT. Translation: CATFPTGGQIEAFF.

The genes are TRBV18 and TRBJ1-6; TRBD1 aligns across 8 bases. CDR1 is KGHSH and CDR2 is LQKENI in the germline V gene. The length of the CDR3 is 15 residues. J lost 8 bases, V lost 3 bases, and 6 bases had no gene match. The CDR3 nucleotides are TGTGCCAGCTCACCGAACAGGGGGAATGATTCACCCCTCCACTTT. Its protein product is CASSPNRGNDSPLHF.

This clone turned up a few times. This chain uses TRBV5-1 with TRBJ1-5, with 10 positions matching TRBD1. CDR1 and CDR2 (germline): SGHRS, YFSETQ. The CDR3 is 15 residues long. With V trimmed by 4 bases and J by 2 bases, 3 bases remained unmatched. CDR3 sequence (DNA): TGCGCCAGCAGCCTAGGACAGGGGGGCAATCAGCCCCAGCATTTT. Translation: CASSLGQGGNQPQHF.

As concerns this clone: One end of the junction fails to match germline, which may point to a read error. The sample has other DNA sequences that encode this CDR3 too. CDR3 in amino acids: CASSPGLAENIQYF. DNA of the CDR3: TGTGCCAGCTCACCCGGACTAGCCGAAAACATTCAGTACTTC. The V and J genes are TRBV18 and TRBJ2-4; TRBD2 matches 8 bases. Germline V gene data show CDR1 as KGHSH and CDR2 as LQKENI. CDR3 length: 14 amino acids.

This chain connects TRBV5-6 to TRBJ2-2; TRBD2 matches 8 bases. Germline trimming cut 0 bases from V and 3 bases from J; bases unmatched to any gene: 7. Per the germline V gene, CDR1 is SGHDT and CDR2 is YYEEEE. The CDR3 is 17 residues long. CDR3 in amino acids: CASSLDPAGEYTGELFF. In DNA, the CDR3 is TGTGCCAGCAGCTTGGATCCAGCGGGAGAGTACACCGGGGAGCTGTTTTTT. The complete variable domain, with remaining parts taken from reference TRBV5-6 and TRBJ2-2, reads DAGVTQSPTHLIKTRGQQVTLRCSPKSGHDTVSWYQQALGQGPQFIFQYYEEEERQRGNFPDRFSGHQFPNYSSELNVNALLLGDSALYLCASSLDPAGEYTGELFFGEGSRLTVL.